This TCR beta chain was identified during a study of early T cells in non-severe SARS-CoV-2 infection (dated by TCRdb to 2020 to 2023). Regarding the complete study: Bulk RNA from unsorted whole blood was used for TCR sequencing, so alpha and beta chains could not be paired. Results the study describes overall, beyond this receptor: VDJdb matching was skewed toward anti-spike CD8 responses, so virus-specific expansions were likely underestimated and private and CD4 specificities were missed.

This was a case-control study nested in a cohort of healthcare workers in London, UK, who had nasopharyngeal swab PCR tests and blood samples taken every week. Healthcare workers were recruited during the week of the UK lockdown, between 23 and 31 March 2020, and followed weekly for up to roughly 15 weeks. Compared with germline, V lacks 6 bases and J lacks 1 base; bases without a gene match: 4. From the cysteine through the phenylalanine, the CDR3 covers 14 amino acids. Only CDR3 DNA is held: 42 bases, read in frame from base 1. The CDR1 and CDR2 encoded by the germline V gene are MNHEY and SVGEGT. Preparation of the library involved 5' RACE. Sequencing used a NextSeq 500. In the TCR library protocol, unique molecular identifiers were attached to individual cDNA molecules to correct for PCR bias and sequencing error. Sequencing covered both TCR alpha and beta chains, and within each sample the abundances of alpha and beta sequences were tightly co-correlated. For the original study's pipeline: Decombinator V4 was used to annotate the V gene, J gene and CDR3 of the TCR sequences. Expanded TCRs were defined as changing significantly between any two time points under a Poisson model with p below 0.0001. Abundances of TCRs were expressed as counts per million after normalisation to the total number of TCRs sequenced in each sample. TRAV1-2 paired with TRAJ12, TRAJ20 or TRAJ33 defined MAIT TCRs, while TRAV10 paired with TRAJ18 defined iNKT TCRs. VDJdb, accessed on 1 November 2021, was searched for TCRs annotated for CMV, EBV and SARS-CoV-2, and TCRs annotated for more than one antigen were excluded. TCRdb took the public reads, trimmed them with fastp at Q25, ran MiXCR for clone calling and kept in-frame beta chains. Each record represents a unique CDR3 protein, reported with the most common genes and DNA among its rows. These V and J calls are TCRdb output, not the study's own analysis. This sample lists around 53,000 distinct CDR3 sequences; 10% to 15% were detected once. 9.1% of the sample is taken by the ten largest.

This clonotype occurred many times. Its antigen remains undetermined. The record has no base qualities; no much larger clone is one base away. The rearranged segments are TRBV6-2 or TRBV6-3 and TRBJ2-7, with 9 central nucleotides matching TRBD2. The TCR sequence derives from an adult who was a healthcare worker with PCR-confirmed SARS-CoV-2 infection or an uninfected control (not recorded which). Sequencing used whole blood. CDR3 protein: CASRIAGASYEQYF. The sequenced DNA is TGTGCCAGCAGAATAGCGGGGGCTTCCTACGAGCAGTACTTC.